The 14 T cell receptor beta chains below all came from one sample that was sequenced in a study of cytomegalovirus exposure and HLA in healthy donors. Produced via immunoSEQ multiplex PCR; TCRdb's table is partial and in-frame only. This table holds some 220,000 clones, approximately 90% found once. Sequences were obtained from PBMCs. Every receptor here comes from a woman younger than 35 in good health and CMV-seronegative.

The rearrangement uses TRBV28 and TRBJ1-2; maybe TRBD1 (5 bases). Looked up from germline, CDR1 is MDHEN and CDR2 is SYDVKM. This CDR3 is built from 15 residues. The V and J ends lost 3 bases and 4 bases respectively, with 15 bases between them. The CDR3 is CASSFGGGRVYGYTF. In DNA form, the CDR3 reads TGTGCCAGCAGTTTTGGCGGGGGGAGGGTCTATGGCTACACCTTC.

The V and J genes are TRBV6-6 and TRBJ1-2, with D perhaps TRBD1 (5 bases). This CDR3 contains 16 residues. V lost 0 bases to trimming and J lost 4 bases, with 15 bases between them. CDR1 MNHNY and CDR2 SVGAGI come from the germline V gene (reference sequence). CDR3 loop: CASSYSPRVASYGYTF. The CDR3 DNA reads TGTGCCAGCAGTTACTCTCCCAGGGTTGCGAGCTATGGCTACACCTTC.

This sequence joins TRBV14 and TRBJ2-1; no clear D. The CDR3 consists of 13 residues. Trimming stripped 3 bases from V and 8 bases from J, with 11 bases between. In germline, CDR1 is SGHDN, CDR2 FVKESK. Written as DNA, the CDR3 is TGTGCCAGCAGCCATTTCGGTGAAGATGAGCAGTTCTTC. Protein sequence: CASSHFGEDEQFF.

The genes are TRBV5-1 and TRBJ2-1; 8 bases are shared with TRBD1. The germline CDR1 and CDR2 sequences are SGHRS and YFSETQ. Trimming removed 0 bases from V and 8 bases from J; junction bases left unmatched: 10. The CDR3 sequence is 16 residues long. The CDR3 reads CASSLDTRGPGDEQFF. The CDR3 DNA is TGCGCCAGCAGCTTGGATACCAGGGGGCCTGGGGATGAGCAGTTCTTC.

This clone was seen a single time. The DNA for the CDR3 is TGTGCCAGCAGTCCCACCCGATGGGGAGCGAACACCGGGGAGCTGTTTTTT. Encoded protein: CASSPTRWGANTGELFF. The chain combines TRBV27 with TRBJ2-2, with TRBD2 as a possible D gene (5 bases). The CDR3 consists of 17 residues. Per the germline V gene, CDR1 is MNHEY and CDR2 is SMNVEV (reference sequence). V lost 5 bases to trimming and J lost 0 bases, with 16 bases between them.

This chain connects TRBV4-2 to TRBJ2-3; D possibly corresponds to TRBD2 (6 bases). Per germline, CDR1 LGHNA and CDR2 YNFKEQ. V lost 1 base to trimming and J lost 0 bases, with 8 bases between them. The CDR3 length is 15 residues. CDR3 loop: CASSQVAASTDTQYF. DNA of the CDR3: TGTGCCAGCAGCCAAGTAGCGGCGAGCACAGATACGCAGTATTTT.

J is TRBJ2-3 and V is TRBV19, with 11 bases matching TRBD2. V dropped 5 bases and J dropped 2; count of bases not matched to a gene: 6. Germline CDR1 LNHDA, CDR2 SQIVND (reference sequence). The CDR3 has 16 amino acids. This chain's CDR3 is CASSALAGGNTDTQYF. In nucleotides, the CDR3 is TGTGCCAGTAGTGCCCTAGCGGGGGGCAACACAGATACGCAGTATTTT.

The chain links TRBV19 to TRBJ1-1, with 10 bases fitting TRBD1. Germline CDR1 LNHDA, CDR2 SQIVND (reference sequence). V shed 3 bases, J shed 6 bases, and the junction held 10 bases outside the gene matches. The CDR3 is made up of 16 amino acids. In nucleotides, the CDR3 is TGTGCCAGTAGTATGGTTCGTGGGACAGGGGTCCCTGAAGCTTTCTTT. Its protein is CASSMVRGTGVPEAFF.

J is TRBJ2-7 and V is TRBV7-3; 14 bases are a match to TRBD2. The CDR3 has 15 amino acids. J was trimmed by 5 bases and V by 5 bases; bases with no gene match: 5. Germline V lookup: CDR1 SGHTA, CDR2 FQGTGA. CDR3 bases: TGTGCCAGCAGCCCAGGACTAGCGGGAGGTAACGAGCAGTACTTC. Residues: CASSPGLAGGNEQYF. The whole variable domain, filled in from reference TRBV7-3 and TRBJ2-7, reads GAGVSQTPSNKVTEKGKYVELRCDPISGHTALYWYRQSLGQGPEFLIYFQGTGAADDSGLPNDRFFAVRPEGSVSTLKIQRTERGDSAVYLCASSPGLAGGNEQYFGPGTRLTVT.

This rearrangement joins TRBV5-4 to TRBJ2-7; 8 bases fit TRBD1. Germline trimming cut 0 bases from V and 3 bases from J; bases unmatched to any gene: 2. The length of the CDR3 is 14 residues. Germline-derived CDR1 and CDR2 are SGHNT and YYREEE (reference sequence). CDR3 amino acids: CASSLGGQGYEQYF. The CDR3 DNA sequence: TGTGCCAGCAGCTTGGGTGGACAGGGCTACGAGCAGTACTTC. Using reference TRBV5-4 and TRBJ2-7 for the parts outside the CDR3, the full variable domain is ETGVTQSPTHLIKTRGQQVTLRCSSQSGHNTVSWYQQALGQGPQFIFQYYREEENGRGNFPPRFSGLQFPNYSSELNVNALELDDSALYLCASSLGGQGYEQYFGPGTRLTVT.

The rearrangement uses TRBV21-1 and TRBJ2-1; the tabulated D call, TRBD2, remains unverified against the DNA. TRBV21-1 is listed as a pseudogene. This CDR3 has 15 residues. In nucleotides, the CDR3 is TGTGCCAGCAGGACTTCGAATCGCGCGGGAAATGAGCAGTTCTTC. As protein: CASRTSNRAGNEQFF.

The chain is built from TRBV6-1 and TRBJ1-5; D perhaps matches TRBD1 (5 bases). Per the germline V gene, CDR1 is MNHNS and CDR2 is SASEGT. The V end lost 4 bases, the J end lost 0 bases, and 10 bases lay between the germline ends. CDR3 length equals 15 residues. This CDR3 is CASSVGGTSNQPQHF. CDR3 bases: TGTGCCAGCAGTGTCGGGGGGACTAGCAATCAGCCCCAGCATTTT.

CDR3 region: CASSSPGASEADTQYF. In DNA, the CDR3 is TGTGCCAGCAGCTCCCCAGGGGCCTCCGAGGCAGATACGCAGTATTTT. This chain connects TRBV7-9 to TRBJ2-3; tentative D call: TRBD1 (6 bases). CDR3 length: 16 amino acids. Between the trimmed V and J ends, which lost 4 bases and 4 bases, there was a span of 18 bases. Per germline, CDR1 SEHNR and CDR2 FQNEAQ (reference sequence).

The J gene is TRBJ1-5, the V gene TRBV6-1; TRBD1 is a possible D gene (5 bases). Trimming pared 5 bases from V and 4 bases from J, leaving 15 bases between. Germline CDR1 and CDR2: MNHNS and SASEGT. The CDR3 has 15 residues. The CDR3 DNA is TGTGCCAGCAGTAGCGACGGGGGATGGAATCAGCCCCAGCATTTT. Amino acid sequence: CASSSDGGWNQPQHF.